Described below is a single T cell receptor (beta chain) sequence and its context. Its antigen is still unknown. It has no much larger one-base neighbor in the sample; base qualities were not kept. This record belongs to a study of T cell responses to AZD1222 COVID-19 vaccine (dated by TCRdb to the early 2020s). Study-wide context: Because spike-specific TCR depth and breadth did not differ between the two schedules, AZD1222 recipients who got a second dose at roughly 4 weeks were pooled with those who got a second dose at roughly 12 weeks. A total of 233 trial participants underwent TCR sequencing, of whom some 210 received two doses of AZD1222 and some 25 received two doses of the MenACWY control vaccine. Enrollment into the trials was organized by age into subgroups of 18-55, 56-69 and 70-plus years, and those subgroups contained approximately 150, 30 and 60 TCR-sequenced participants, respectively.

The CDR3 regions of human TCRbeta chains were analyzed by immunosequencing. The published analysis was carried out like this. TCRs in the repertoires were matched against a reference library of SARS-CoV-2-specific TCRs that had been generated with the MIRA antigen-specificity platform. Breadth meant the fraction of unique TCRs that were SARS-CoV-2-associated, whereas depth meant the fraction of total T cells that were SARS-CoV-2-associated. Using the MIRA data, each spike-specific TCR was mapped to the spike region that the TCR reacts to and placed in a CD4 or CD8 class. Log10-transformed breadth and depth values were compared by one-way ANOVA with Sidak's multiple comparisons tests. Not all clones reach the TCRdb copy of this immuneACCESS table, which keeps in-frame sequences only. Checked studies attribute under half of the gap to unresolved V genes and leave the rest unexplained. V and J calls and clone size are those listed in that table; D and trimming were worked out from the DNA. This sample has about 92,000 clones in its table, and roughly nine tenths of those were observed once. The ten largest account for about 7.5% of the sample.

The paper's findings and limits, for the study overall: Participants were mostly white British, with more females than males. The authors suggested clonal diversity may have been underestimated. The 56-69-year group was small, and its depth increase did not reach significance, likely because of low power. Conclusions about previously exposed vaccinees are limited, since just 5 to 7 AZD1222 recipients were seropositive for SARS-CoV-2 at baseline. Because no day 14 peak-response samples were available, the repertoires could be characterized only after the peak T cell response. Reportedly, close to half of the unique spike-specific TCRs recognized epitopes lying outside the regions that are mutated in the B.1.351 and B.1.1.7 variants. The whole spike protein was spanned by vaccine-associated CD4 TCRs, and dominant responses were seen in regions 160-218 and 743-854. Spike-specific TCR breadth and depth rose significantly after two AZD1222 doses compared with day 0 and with MenACWY recipients.

The sample's time point, from its label and the paper: baseline before first vaccination. Samples from vaccinated people were obtained from the UK trials COV001 and COV002, which included a single-blind randomized controlled phase 2/3 trial of AZD1222 (ChAdOx1 nCoV-19) in healthy adults. Trial participant PBMC samples were collected at day 0 and day 28 after the second dose for TCRbeta chain sequencing. The receptor's source is an adult in good health. The material was peripheral blood, obtained on day 0 of AZD1222 vaccination.

The DNA sequence is as follows: TGCGCCAGCAGCCCCCGGTGGACTAGCTCCTACGAGCAGTACTTC. Translated, this gives CASSPRWTSSYEQYF. Here the chain combines TRBV5-1 and TRBJ2-7; a stretch of 7 junction bases matches TRBD2. V ends up 4 bases short and J 0 bases short, with an unmatched junction base count of 7. From the germline V gene, CDR1 is SGHRS and CDR2 is YFSETQ. Reading from cysteine to phenylalanine, the CDR3 counts 15 amino acids. Kept here is only the CDR3 DNA, which spans 45 bases and is read in frame from base 1.